The TCR beta chain described here comes from a study of cytomegalovirus exposure and HLA in healthy donors. The PCR ran on 60 Vbeta and 13 Jbeta primers. Assay used: immunoSEQ multiplex PCR; TCRdb lists only in-frame clones, some missing. The sample includes about 98,000 clones, around 60% of them seen just once. This receptor was obtained from a human donor in good health. The sequencing sample was made of PBMCs.

The CDR3, as DNA: TGCGCCAGCAGCCAAACAGGTTTGGAGCAGCCCCAGCATTTT. The encoded protein is CASSQTGLEQPQHF. This chain links TRBV5-1 with TRBJ1-5, with D tentatively TRBD1 (5 bases). The CDR3 extends over 14 amino acids. V lost 4 bases, J lost 7 bases, and 15 bases lay in between. The germline V gene encodes CDR1 SGHRS and CDR2 YFSETQ.